This T cell receptor (beta chain) was captured by sequencing in a study of early T cells in non-severe SARS-CoV-2 infection. Study-level information: The study sequenced bulk RNA from unsorted whole blood, with chains unpaired. The study's findings and limits: Matching with VDJdb favored anti-spike CD8 responses (missing private and CD4 specificities).

The TCR library protocol was used to attach unique molecular identifiers. These identifiers were attached to individual cDNA molecules. One entry per CDR3 protein, called by TCRdb with MiXCR from the 5' RACE reads. The sample has about 59,000 distinct CDR3 sequences; approximately 13% are singletons. This CDR3 is 17 amino acids long. V lost 4 bases and J 0 bases, leaving 16 bases between the germline ends. CDR1 is MNHEY, CDR2 SMNVEV, per germline (reference sequence). A word on this clonotype: Its antigen is unknown.

The chain carries TRBV27 and TRBJ1-3; D might be TRBD1 (6 bases). The TCR comes from an adult who was a healthcare worker with PCR-confirmed SARS-CoV-2 infection or an uninfected control (not recorded which). Material: whole blood, obtained at baseline. The CDR3 nucleotides read TGTGCCAGCAGTTCTAACAGGGAATTGAGCTCTGGAAACACCATATATTTT. As protein: CASSSNRELSSGNTIYF.